This TCR beta chain emerged from a study of human T cells and chemical hapten exposure. TCRdb passed the RACE reads through MiXCR, listing each CDR3 protein once. The sample contains tens of thousands of distinct CDR3 sequences, 8% to 11% of which appear only once. Time point of the sample: patch test 1, 2 weeks after DPC sensitization. Noted treatment: therapeutic diphenylcyclopropenone sensitization with weekly scalp DPC. This clonotype has only a few counts. This receptor was obtained from a man aged 35 to 55 with alopecia areata. Some clones in this sample may be carry-over from other donors' samples. Sequences were derived from whole blood, sampled in connection with sensitization to the hapten diphenylcyclopropenone (DPC).

CDR3 nucleotide sequence: TGCAGTGCCAAAAGGTTACCGGGAGGGCCCCAGACTAGCACAGATACGCAGTATTTT. Translation gives CSAKRLPGGPQTSTDTQYF. The chain combines TRBV20-1 with TRBJ2-3; 8 nucleotides line up with TRBD2. The length of the CDR3 is 19 residues. CDR1 and CDR2 from the germline V gene are DFQATT and SNEGSKA (reference sequence). V was clipped by 6 bases and J by 0 bases; unmatched bases: 20.